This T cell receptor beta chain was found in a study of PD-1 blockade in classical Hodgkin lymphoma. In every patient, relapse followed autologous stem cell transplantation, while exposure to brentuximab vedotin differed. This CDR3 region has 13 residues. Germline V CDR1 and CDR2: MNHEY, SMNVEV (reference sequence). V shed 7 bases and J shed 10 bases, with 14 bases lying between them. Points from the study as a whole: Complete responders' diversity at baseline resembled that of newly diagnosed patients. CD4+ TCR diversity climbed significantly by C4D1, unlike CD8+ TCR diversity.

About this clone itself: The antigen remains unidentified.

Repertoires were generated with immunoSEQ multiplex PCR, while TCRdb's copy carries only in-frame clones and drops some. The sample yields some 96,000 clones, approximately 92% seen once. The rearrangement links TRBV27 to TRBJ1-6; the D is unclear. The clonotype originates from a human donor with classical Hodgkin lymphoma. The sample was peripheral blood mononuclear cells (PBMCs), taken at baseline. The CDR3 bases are TGTGCCAGCACCCGAGGCATCATGTCACCCCTCCACTTT. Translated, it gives CASTRGIMSPLHF.